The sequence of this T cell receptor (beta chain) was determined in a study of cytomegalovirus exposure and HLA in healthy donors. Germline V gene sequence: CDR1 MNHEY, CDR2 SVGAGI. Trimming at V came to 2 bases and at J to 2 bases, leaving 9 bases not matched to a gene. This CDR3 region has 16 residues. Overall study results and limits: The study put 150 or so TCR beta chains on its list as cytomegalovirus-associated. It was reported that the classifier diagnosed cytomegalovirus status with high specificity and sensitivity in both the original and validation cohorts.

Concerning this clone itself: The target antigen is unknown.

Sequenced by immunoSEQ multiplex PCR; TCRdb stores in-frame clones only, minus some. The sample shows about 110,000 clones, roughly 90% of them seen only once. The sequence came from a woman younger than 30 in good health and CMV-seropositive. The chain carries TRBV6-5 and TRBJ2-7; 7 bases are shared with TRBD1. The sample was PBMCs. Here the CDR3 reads CASSYGAQGTTYEQYF. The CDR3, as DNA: TGTGCCAGCAGTTACGGGGCACAGGGGACCACCTACGAGCAGTACTTC.